This T cell receptor beta chain was identified in a study of T cell responses to AZD1222 COVID-19 vaccine. Study results and caveats: Increased Spike-specific TCR breadth and depth were observed after two AZD1222 doses. In all cases, repertoires were sampled only after the peak T cell response. Donors were chiefly white British, with a greater number of females, and clonal diversity was perhaps underestimated.

V was cut by 0 bases and J by 0 bases, with 10 bases left in between. The germline CDR1 and CDR2 sequences are SGDLS and YYNGEE. The CDR3 totals 16 residues. Sequenced by immunoSEQ multiplex PCR; TCRdb stores in-frame clones only, minus some. This repertoire shows 120,000 or so clones, approximately 92% found once; its top ten account for approximately 3.3%. About this clone itself: Its antigen is unidentified.

The chain is built from TRBV9 and TRBJ2-1; D possibly corresponds to TRBD2 (6 bases). This receptor was taken from an adult in good health. Sequenced here: peripheral blood, sampled on day 0 of AZD1222 vaccination. The CDR3 DNA reads TGTGCCAGCAGCGTAGTAGCGGACCGCTCCTACAATGAGCAGTTCTTC. Translation: CASSVVADRSYNEQFF. The entire variable domain, with the rest obtained from reference TRBV9 and TRBJ2-1, is as follows: DSGVTQTPKHLITATGQRVTLRCSPRSGDLSVYWYQQSLDQGLQFLIQYYNGEERAKGNILERFSAQQFPDLHSELNLSSLELGDSALYFCASSVVADRSYNEQFFGPGTRLTVL.